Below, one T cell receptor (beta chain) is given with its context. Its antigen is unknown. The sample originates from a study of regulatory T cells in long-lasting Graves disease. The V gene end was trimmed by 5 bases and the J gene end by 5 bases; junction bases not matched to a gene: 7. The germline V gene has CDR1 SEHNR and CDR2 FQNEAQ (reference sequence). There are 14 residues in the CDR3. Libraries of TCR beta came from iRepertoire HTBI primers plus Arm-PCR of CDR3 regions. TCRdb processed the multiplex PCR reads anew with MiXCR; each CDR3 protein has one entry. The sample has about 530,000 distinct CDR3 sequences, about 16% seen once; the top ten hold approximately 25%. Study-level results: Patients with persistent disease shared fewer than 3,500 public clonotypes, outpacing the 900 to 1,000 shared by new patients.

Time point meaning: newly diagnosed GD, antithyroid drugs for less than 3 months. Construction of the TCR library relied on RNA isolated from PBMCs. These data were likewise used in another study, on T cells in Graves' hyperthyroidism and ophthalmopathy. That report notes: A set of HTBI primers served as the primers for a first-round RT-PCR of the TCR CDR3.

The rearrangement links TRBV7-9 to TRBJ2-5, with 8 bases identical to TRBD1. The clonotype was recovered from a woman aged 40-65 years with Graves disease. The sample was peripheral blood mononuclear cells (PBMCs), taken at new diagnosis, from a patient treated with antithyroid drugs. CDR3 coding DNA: TGTGCCAGCAGCCGAGTACAGGGGGAGGAGACCCAGTACTTC. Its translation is CASSRVQGEETQYF.